This entry lists 10 T cell receptor beta chains sequenced from one sample in a study of PD-1 blockade in classical Hodgkin lymphoma. Relapse was seen in all patients after autologous stem cell transplantation, and brentuximab vedotin exposure was variable. Some clones are missing from TCRdb's copy, which holds only in-frame ones; the method was immunoSEQ multiplex PCR. The sample shows about 21,000 clones, under 70% of them seen only once. The starting material was peripheral blood mononuclear cells (PBMCs), obtained at baseline. These receptors originate from a human donor with classical Hodgkin lymphoma.

The chain recombines TRBV7-2 with TRBJ1-3, with D hard to call. V gave up 6 bases and J gave up 1 base, with 4 bases separating them. Germline V gene sequence: CDR1 SGHTA, CDR2 FQGNSA. The CDR3 has 12 amino acids. CDR3 loop: CASSPSGNTIYF. CDR3 sequence (DNA): TGTGCCAGCAGTCCGTCTGGAAACACCATATATTTT.

The chain is built from TRBV5-1 and TRBJ2-7; either TRBD1 or TRBD2 may fit D (5 bases each). The CDR3 consists of 15 residues. The ends were cut back, 3 bases at V and 2 bases at J, with 15 bases in the middle. Per germline, CDR1 SGHRS and CDR2 YFSETQ. CDR3 protein: CASSSTGMGPYEQYF. The CDR3, as DNA: TGCGCCAGCAGCTCGACCGGGATGGGACCCTACGAGCAGTACTTC.

This chain joins TRBV6-6 and TRBJ1-1; D not certain. The CDR3 has 13 residues. Germline CDR1 reads MNHNY; CDR2 reads SVGAGI (reference sequence). V was clipped by 2 bases and J by 4 bases, with 8 bases between them. This CDR3 reads CASSYARPTEAFF. For the CDR3, the DNA is TGTGCCAGCAGTTACGCGAGGCCCACTGAAGCTTTCTTT.

V gene TRBV7-9 combines with J gene TRBJ2-3, with TRBD2 matching 8 bases. Germline loops: CDR1 SEHNR, CDR2 FQNEAQ (reference sequence). The CDR3 length is 15 residues. The J segment lost 5 bases and the V segment lost 5 bases, leaving 9 bases of the junction unmatched. Here the CDR3 DNA reads TGTGCCAGCAGCGTAATAGGGACTAGTCTAGATACGCAGTATTTT. Translated, it gives CASSVIGTSLDTQYF. Drawing the rest from reference TRBV7-9 and TRBJ2-3, the complete variable domain is DTGVSQNPRHKITKRGQNVTFRCDPISEHNRLYWYRQTLGQGPEFLTYFQNEAQLEKSRLLSDRFSAERPKGSFSTLEIQRTEQGDSAMYLCASSVIGTSLDTQYFGPGTRLTVL.

V usage is TRBV7-2 and J usage is TRBJ2-3, with TRBD1 matching 9 bases. The V gene end was trimmed by 6 bases and the J gene end by 2 bases; junction bases not matched to a gene: 6. The length of the CDR3 is 15 residues. The germline V gene has CDR1 SGHTA and CDR2 FQGNSA. CDR3 bases: TGTGCCAGCAGTCTCGACAGGGGGAACACAGATACGCAGTATTTT. Protein: CASSLDRGNTDTQYF.

The chain carries TRBV19 and TRBJ2-5; the match to TRBD1 covers 11 bases. Germline V gene sequence: CDR1 LNHDA, CDR2 SQIVND (reference sequence). The V and J ends lost 9 bases and 4 bases, in that order; junction bases with no gene match: 10. The CDR3 length is 15 residues. The CDR3 coding sequence is TGTGCCAGCGGGACAGGGGGATTAAGAGGAGAGACCCAGTACTTC. As protein: CASGTGGLRGETQYF. Full variable domain (rest looked up from reference TRBV19 and TRBJ2-5): DGGITQSPKYLFRKEGQNVTLSCEQNLNHDAMYWYRQDPGQGLRLIYYSQIVNDFQKGDIAEGYSVSREKKESFPLTVTSAQKNPTAFYLCASGTGGLRGETQYFGPGTRLLVL.

The chain employs TRBV6-6 and TRBJ1-5, with no clear D. Germline CDR1 MNHNY, CDR2 SVGAGI (reference sequence). This CDR3 has 12 residues. V was shortened by 6 bases and J by 5 bases, with 8 bases between the two germline ends. In DNA, the CDR3 is TGTGCCAGCAGCGAAATTTATCAGCCCCAGCATTTT. Translating gives CASSEIYQPQHF.

The chain recombines TRBV27 with TRBJ1-2; D is ambiguous. The V gene lost 5 bases and the J gene lost 5 bases, with 24 bases spanning the gap. Germline-derived CDR1 and CDR2 are MNHEY and SMNVEV (reference sequence). This CDR3 region has 17 residues. CDR3 nucleotides: TGTGCCAGCAGTCCAATTTTCTCCGACGGAAATCCTTATGGCTACACCTTC. It specifies CASSPIFSDGNPYGYTF.

This clone has just a few counts. The rearrangement links TRBV27 to TRBJ1-3; D gene uncertain. The CDR3 runs 13 residues. The germline gives CDR1 MNHEY, CDR2 SMNVEV (reference sequence). The V and J ends lost 5 bases and 4 bases respectively, with 9 bases between them. CDR3 sequence reads: CASSPRTGNTIYF. In nucleotides, the CDR3 is TGTGCCAGCAGTCCGCGTACCGGAAACACCATATATTTT.

This chain connects TRBV4-3 to TRBJ1-2; no clear D gene. The CDR3 covers 17 residues. Per germline, CDR1 LGHNA and CDR2 YSLEER. V shed 4 bases and J shed 2 bases, with 20 bases lying between them. CDR3 sequence reads: CASSRAIAPGQNYGYTF. DNA for the CDR3: TGCGCCAGCAGCCGCGCTATCGCACCGGGCCAGAACTATGGCTACACCTTC.